This T cell receptor beta chain was found in a study of blood T cell repertoires in COVID-19. Study-wide background: COVID-19 samples, acute and convalescent, were from the United States, Italy and Spain. T cells, B-cell-depleted T cells, or PBMCs provided the cDNA or gDNA that served as material.

The CDR3 covers 18 residues. From germline, CDR1 is LGHNA and CDR2 YSLEER. The V gene lost 1 base and the J gene lost 0 bases, with 17 bases spanning the gap. In the original processing: The assay estimated nucleated cells by amplifying reference gene primers. Here immunoSEQ multiplex PCR was the method, and the copy in TCRdb shows in-frame clones only, minus some. That table is the source of V, J and clone size, and D and trimming were worked out from the DNA. The top ten clones hold roughly 9.4% of a sample with more than 95,000 clones, more than 80% of them seen once. The V gene is TRBV4-3, the J gene TRBJ2-3; D is perhaps TRBD1 (5 bases). The specimen sequenced was peripheral blood. The sequence was obtained from a woman in her sixties or seventies with acute or convalescent COVID-19. CDR3 in amino acids: CASSQAPTLAGSTDTQYF. Written as DNA, the CDR3 is TGCGCCAGCAGCCAAGCCCCCACTCTGGCAGGGAGCACAGATACGCAGTATTTT.